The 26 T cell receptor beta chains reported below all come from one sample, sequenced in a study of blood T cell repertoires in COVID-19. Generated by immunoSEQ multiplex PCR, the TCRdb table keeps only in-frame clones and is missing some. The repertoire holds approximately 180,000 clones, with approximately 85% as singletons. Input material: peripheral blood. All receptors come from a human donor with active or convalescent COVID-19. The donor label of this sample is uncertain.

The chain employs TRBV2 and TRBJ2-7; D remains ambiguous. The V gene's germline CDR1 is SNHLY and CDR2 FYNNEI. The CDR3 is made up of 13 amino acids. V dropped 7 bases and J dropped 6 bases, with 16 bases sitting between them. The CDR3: CASKAEAQSEQYF. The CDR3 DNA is TGTGCCAGCAAAGCAGAGGCTCAGTCCGAGCAGTACTTC.

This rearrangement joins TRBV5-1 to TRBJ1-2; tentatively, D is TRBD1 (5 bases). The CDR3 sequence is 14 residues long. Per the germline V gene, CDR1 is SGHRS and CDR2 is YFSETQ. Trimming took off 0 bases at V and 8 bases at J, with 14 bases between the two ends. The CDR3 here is CASSLASGAGGYTF. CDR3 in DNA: TGCGCCAGCAGCTTGGCCTCTGGGGCTGGAGGCTACACCTTC. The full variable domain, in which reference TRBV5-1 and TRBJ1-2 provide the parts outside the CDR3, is KAGVTQTPRYLIKTRGQQVTLSCSPISGHRSVSWYQQTPGQGLQFLFEYFSETQRNKGNFPGRFSGRQFSNSRSEMNVSTLELGDSALYLCASSLASGAGGYTFGSGTRLTVV.

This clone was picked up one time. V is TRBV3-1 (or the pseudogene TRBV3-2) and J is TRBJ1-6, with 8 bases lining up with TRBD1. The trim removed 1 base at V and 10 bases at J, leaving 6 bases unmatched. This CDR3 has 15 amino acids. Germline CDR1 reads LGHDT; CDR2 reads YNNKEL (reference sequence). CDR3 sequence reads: CASSQVRTGYSPLHF. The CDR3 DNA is TGTGCCAGCAGCCAAGTCCGGACAGGGTACTCACCCCTCCACTTT.

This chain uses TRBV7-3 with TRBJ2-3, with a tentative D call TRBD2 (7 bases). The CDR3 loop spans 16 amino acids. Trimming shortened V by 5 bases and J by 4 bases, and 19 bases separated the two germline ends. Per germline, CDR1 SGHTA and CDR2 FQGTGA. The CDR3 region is CASSPSGGAGADTQYF. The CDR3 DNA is TGTGCCAGCAGCCCCTCTGGGGGGGCCGGGGCAGATACGCAGTATTTT.

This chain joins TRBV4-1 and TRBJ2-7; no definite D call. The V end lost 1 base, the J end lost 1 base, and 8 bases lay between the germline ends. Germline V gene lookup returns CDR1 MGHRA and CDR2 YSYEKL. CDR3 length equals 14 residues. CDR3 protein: CASSQGLRSYEQYF. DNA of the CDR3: TGCGCCAGCAGCCAAGGACTGCGATCCTACGAGCAGTACTTC.

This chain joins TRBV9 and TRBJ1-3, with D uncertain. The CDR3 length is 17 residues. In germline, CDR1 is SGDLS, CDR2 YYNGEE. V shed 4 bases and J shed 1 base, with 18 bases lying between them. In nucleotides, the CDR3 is TGTGCCAGCAGCCCCCGAGCAATGGGAGGTTCTGGAAACACCATATATTTT. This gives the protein CASSPRAMGGSGNTIYF.

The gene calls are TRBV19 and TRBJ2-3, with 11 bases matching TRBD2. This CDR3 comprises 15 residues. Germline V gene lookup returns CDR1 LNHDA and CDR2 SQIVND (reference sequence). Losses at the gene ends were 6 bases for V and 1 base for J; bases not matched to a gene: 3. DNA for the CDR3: TGTGCCAGTAGACCGACTAGCGGGGGCACAGATACGCAGTATTTT. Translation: CASRPTSGGTDTQYF.

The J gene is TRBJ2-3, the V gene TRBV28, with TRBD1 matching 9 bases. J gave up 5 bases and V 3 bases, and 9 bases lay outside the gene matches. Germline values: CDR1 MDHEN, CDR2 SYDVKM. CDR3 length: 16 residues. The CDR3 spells CASSLSAQGAGDTQYF. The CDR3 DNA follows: TGTGCCAGCAGTTTGAGCGCACAGGGGGCGGGAGATACGCAGTATTTT.

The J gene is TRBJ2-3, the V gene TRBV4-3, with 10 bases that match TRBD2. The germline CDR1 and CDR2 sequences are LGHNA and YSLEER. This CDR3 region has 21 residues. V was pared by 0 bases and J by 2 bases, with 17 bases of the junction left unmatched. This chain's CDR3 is CASSQDILAGWYLGYTDTQYF. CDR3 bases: TGCGCCAGCAGCCAAGATATACTAGCGGGGTGGTATTTGGGTTACACAGATACGCAGTATTTT.

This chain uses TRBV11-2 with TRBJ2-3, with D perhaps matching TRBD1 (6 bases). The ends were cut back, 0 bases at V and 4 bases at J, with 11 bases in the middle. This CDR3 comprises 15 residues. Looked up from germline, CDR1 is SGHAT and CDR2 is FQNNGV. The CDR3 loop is CASSLDQAGADTQYF. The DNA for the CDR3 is TGTGCCAGCAGCTTAGATCAGGCAGGGGCAGATACGCAGTATTTT.

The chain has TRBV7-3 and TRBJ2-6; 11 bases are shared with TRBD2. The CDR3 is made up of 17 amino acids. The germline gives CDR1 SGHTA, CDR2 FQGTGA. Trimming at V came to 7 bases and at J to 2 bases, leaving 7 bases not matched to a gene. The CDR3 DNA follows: TGTGCCAGCACTAGCGGGAGGTATAGTGCTGGGGCCAACGTCCTGACTTTC. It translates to CASTSGRYSAGANVLTF.

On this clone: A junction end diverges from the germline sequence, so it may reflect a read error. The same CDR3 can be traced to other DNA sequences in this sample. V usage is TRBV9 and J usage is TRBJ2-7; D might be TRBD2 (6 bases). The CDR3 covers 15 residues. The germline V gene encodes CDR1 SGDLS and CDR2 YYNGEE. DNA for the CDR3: TGTGCCAGTAGCGAGAAATTAGCGGAGACCTACGAGCAGTACTTC. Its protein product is CASSEKLAETYEQYF.

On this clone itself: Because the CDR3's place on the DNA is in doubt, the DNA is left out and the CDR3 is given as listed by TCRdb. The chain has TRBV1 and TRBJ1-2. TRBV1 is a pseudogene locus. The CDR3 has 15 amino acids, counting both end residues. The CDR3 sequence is CTSTPVGRGAKGYTF.

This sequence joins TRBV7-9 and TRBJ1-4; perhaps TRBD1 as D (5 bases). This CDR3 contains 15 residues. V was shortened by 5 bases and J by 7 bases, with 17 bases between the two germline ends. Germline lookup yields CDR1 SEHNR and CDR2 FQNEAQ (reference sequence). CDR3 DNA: TGTGCCAGCAGCCCGGGGGACCAGGGCGGTGAAAAACTGTTTTTT. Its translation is CASSPGDQGGEKLFF. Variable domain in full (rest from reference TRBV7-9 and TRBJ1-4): DTGVSQNPRHKITKRGQNVTFRCDPISEHNRLYWYRQTLGQGPEFLTYFQNEAQLEKSRLLSDRFSAERPKGSFSTLEIQRTEQGDSAMYLCASSPGDQGGEKLFFGSGTQLSVL.

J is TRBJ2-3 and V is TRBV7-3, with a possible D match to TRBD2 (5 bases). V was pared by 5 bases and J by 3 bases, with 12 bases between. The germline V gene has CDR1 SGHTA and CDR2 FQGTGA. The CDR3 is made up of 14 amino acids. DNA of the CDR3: TGTGCCAGCAGCCTGACCGGGGATACAGATACGCAGTATTTT. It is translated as CASSLTGDTDTQYF.

In DNA form, the CDR3 reads TGTGCCAGCAGCTTATTGGGGACAGGGGGCGACGAGCAGTACTTC. Translating gives CASSLLGTGGDEQYF. The chain recombines TRBV7-2 with TRBJ2-7; 12 bases fit TRBD1. Germline values: CDR1 SGHTA, CDR2 FQGNSA. The CDR3 extends over 15 amino acids. Trimming took 2 bases from V and 5 from J; bases not matched to a gene: 4.

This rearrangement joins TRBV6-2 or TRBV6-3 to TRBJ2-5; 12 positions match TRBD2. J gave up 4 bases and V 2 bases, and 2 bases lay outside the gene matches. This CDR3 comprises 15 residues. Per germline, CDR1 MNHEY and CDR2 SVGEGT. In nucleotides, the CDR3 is TGTGCCAGCAGTTACCAGACTAGCGGGGGAGAGACCCAGTACTTC. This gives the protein CASSYQTSGGETQYF.

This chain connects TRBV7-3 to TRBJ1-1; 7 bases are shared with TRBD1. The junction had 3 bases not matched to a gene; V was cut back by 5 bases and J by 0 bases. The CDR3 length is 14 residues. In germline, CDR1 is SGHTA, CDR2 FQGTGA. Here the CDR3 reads CASSITGVNTEAFF. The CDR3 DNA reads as TGTGCCAGCAGCATCACAGGGGTGAACACTGAAGCTTTCTTT.

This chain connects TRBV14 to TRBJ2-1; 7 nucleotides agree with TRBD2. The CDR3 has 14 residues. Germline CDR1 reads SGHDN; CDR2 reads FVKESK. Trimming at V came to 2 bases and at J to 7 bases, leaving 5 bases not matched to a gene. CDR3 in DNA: TGTGCCAGCAGCCAATCCGGGGGGTATAATGAGCAGTTCTTC. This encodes CASSQSGGYNEQFF.

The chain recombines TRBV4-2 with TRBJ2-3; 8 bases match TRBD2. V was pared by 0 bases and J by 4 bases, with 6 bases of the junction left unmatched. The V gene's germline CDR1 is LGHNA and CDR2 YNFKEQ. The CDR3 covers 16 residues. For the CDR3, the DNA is TGTGCCAGCAGCCAAGATGCGGGAGGAGTTGCAGATACGCAGTATTTT. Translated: CASSQDAGGVADTQYF.

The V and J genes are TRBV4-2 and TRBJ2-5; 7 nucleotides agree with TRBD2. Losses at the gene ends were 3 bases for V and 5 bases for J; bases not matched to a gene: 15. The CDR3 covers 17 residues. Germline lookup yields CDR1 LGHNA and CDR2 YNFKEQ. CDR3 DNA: TGTGCCAGCAGCCAGTGGGGTGTCGGCGGGAGAGATGAGACCCAGTACTTC. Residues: CASSQWGVGGRDETQYF.

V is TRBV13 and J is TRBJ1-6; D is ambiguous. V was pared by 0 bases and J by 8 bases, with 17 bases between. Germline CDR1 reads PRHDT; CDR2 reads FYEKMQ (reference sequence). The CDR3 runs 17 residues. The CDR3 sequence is CASSLGPAEGWDSPLHF. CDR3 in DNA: TGTGCCAGCAGCTTAGGCCCGGCGGAGGGATGGGATTCACCCCTCCACTTT.

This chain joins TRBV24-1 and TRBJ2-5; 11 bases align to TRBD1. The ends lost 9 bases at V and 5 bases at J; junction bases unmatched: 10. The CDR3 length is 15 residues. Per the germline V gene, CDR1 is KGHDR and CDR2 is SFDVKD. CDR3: CATGRTGGAGETQYF. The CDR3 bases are TGTGCCACCGGACGGACAGGGGGCGCGGGGGAGACCCAGTACTTC.

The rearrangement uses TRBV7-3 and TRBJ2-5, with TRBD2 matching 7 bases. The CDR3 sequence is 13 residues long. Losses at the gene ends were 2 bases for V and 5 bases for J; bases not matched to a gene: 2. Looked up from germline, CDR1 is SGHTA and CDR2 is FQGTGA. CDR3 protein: CASSLSGRETQYF. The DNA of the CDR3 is TGTGCCAGCAGCTTATCCGGGAGGGAGACCCAGTACTTC.

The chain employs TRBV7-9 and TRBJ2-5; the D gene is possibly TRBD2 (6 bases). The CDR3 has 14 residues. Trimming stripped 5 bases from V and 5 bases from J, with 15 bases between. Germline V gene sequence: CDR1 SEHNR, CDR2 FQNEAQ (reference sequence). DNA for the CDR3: TGTGCCAGCAGCCCCGGGACTGGTAGGGAGACCCAGTACTTC. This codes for CASSPGTGRETQYF.

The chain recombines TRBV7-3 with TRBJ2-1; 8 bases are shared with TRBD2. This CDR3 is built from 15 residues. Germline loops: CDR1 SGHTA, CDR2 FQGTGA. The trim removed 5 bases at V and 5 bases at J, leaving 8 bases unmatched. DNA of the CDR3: TGTGCCAGCAGCCCGGTCGGGGGGGTAAACAATGAGCAGTTCTTC. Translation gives CASSPVGGVNNEQFF.